This passage covers 13 T cell receptor beta chains from one sample sequenced in a study of blood T cell repertoires in COVID-19. Generated by immunoSEQ multiplex PCR, the TCRdb table keeps only in-frame clones and is missing some. The table lists approximately 300,000 clones, 85% of them singletons. The specimen was PBMCs or T cells enriched from blood (not recorded which). These receptors all stem from a woman younger than 45 who had been exposed to COVID-19.

The genes are TRBV3-1 (or the pseudogene TRBV3-2) and TRBJ2-1; 9 bases fit TRBD2. With 3 bases clipped from V and 6 bases from J, the junction kept 3 bases outside the gene matches. CDR1 LGHDT and CDR2 YNNKEL come from the germline V gene (reference sequence). The CDR3 extends over 14 amino acids. The CDR3 region is CASSQGGGANEQFF. The CDR3 coding sequence is TGTGCCAGCAGCCAGGGCGGGGGGGCCAATGAGCAGTTCTTC.

The gene calls are TRBV9 and TRBJ1-1, with 10 bases identical to TRBD1. Germline CDR1 SGDLS, CDR2 YYNGEE. Trimming cost V 4 bases and J 4 bases; bases outside gene matches: 10. This CDR3 contains 16 residues. This CDR3 is CASSLGTGVMSTEAFF. CDR3 nucleotides: TGTGCCAGCAGCCTCGGGACAGGGGTGATGAGCACTGAAGCTTTCTTT.

This chain links TRBV6-4 with TRBJ1-2; 9 bases match TRBD1. Germline CDR1 MRHNA, CDR2 SNTAGT. The V segment lost 8 bases and the J segment 3 bases; nucleotides outside the gene matches: 7. The CDR3 is made up of 14 amino acids. The CDR3 loop is CASPSDRGHYGYTF. For the CDR3, the DNA is TGTGCCAGCCCCTCGGACAGGGGTCACTATGGCTACACCTTC.

This chain links TRBV19 with TRBJ1-1; D is perhaps TRBD1 (5 bases). Per the germline V gene, CDR1 is LNHDA and CDR2 is SQIVND (reference sequence). With 3 bases removed from V and 5 bases from J, the gap between germline ends came to 19 bases. The CDR3 length is 16 residues. The CDR3 nucleotides read TGTGCCAGTAGTATCTTTTTCGGGGGGGAGGAAACTGAAGCTTTCTTT. Its protein product is CASSIFFGGEETEAFF.

This chain links TRBV7-9 with TRBJ2-1; D is undetermined. V lost 1 base, J lost 7 bases, and 5 bases lay in between. The CDR3 contains 12 residues. The germline V gene encodes CDR1 SEHNR and CDR2 FQNEAQ (reference sequence). The CDR3 nucleotides read TGTGCCAGCAGCTTAGTCGGGAATGAGCAGTTCTTC. Its protein is CASSLVGNEQFF. Full variable domain (missing parts from reference TRBV7-9 and TRBJ2-1): DTGVSQNPRHKITKRGQNVTFRCDPISEHNRLYWYRQTLGQGPEFLTYFQNEAQLEKSRLLSDRFSAERPKGSFSTLEIQRTEQGDSAMYLCASSLVGNEQFFGPGTRLTVL.

The V call is TRBV6-5, the J call TRBJ1-2; D is unclear. Between the trimmed V and J ends, which lost 7 bases and 3 bases, there was a span of 12 bases. CDR1 MNHEY and CDR2 SVGAGI come from the germline V gene. This CDR3 region has 13 residues. CDR3 residues: CASTPTRDYGYTF. CDR3 nucleotides: TGTGCCAGCACACCCACCCGAGACTATGGCTACACCTTC.

The genes are TRBV5-6 and TRBJ2-2; 8 nucleotides align to TRBD1. Germline CDR1 SGHDT, CDR2 YYEEEE. The junction had 11 bases not matched to a gene; V was cut back by 4 bases and J by 0 bases. This CDR3 contains 18 residues. The CDR3 region is CASSQHRTGTANTGELFF. In DNA, the CDR3 is TGTGCCAGCAGCCAACACAGGACAGGGACGGCGAACACCGGGGAGCTGTTTTTT.

The V gene is TRBV30, the J gene TRBJ1-5; no clear D. Trimming removed 8 bases at V and 9 bases at J, with 17 bases between. The length of the CDR3 is 12 residues. Germline CDR1 is GTSNPN and CDR2 is SVGIG (reference sequence). CDR3 loop: CAGGCCEGPQHF. The CDR3 DNA is TGTGCCGGCGGGTGTTGTGAGGGGCCCCAGCATTTT.

The rearrangement uses TRBV18 and TRBJ1-3; possible D gene TRBD1, 6 bases. Germline CDR1 KGHSH, CDR2 LQKENI. V was pared by 3 bases and J by 4 bases, with 13 bases between. CDR3 size: 15 residues. The CDR3 region is CASSPVAGAGNTIYF. CDR3 coding DNA: TGTGCCAGCTCACCTGTCGCAGGGGCCGGAAACACCATATATTTT.

The chain links TRBV4-1 to TRBJ2-7, with 8 bases that match TRBD2. With V trimmed by 2 bases and J by 6 bases, 6 bases remained unmatched. CDR3 length: 14 residues. Germline V gene lookup returns CDR1 MGHRA and CDR2 YSYEKL. This CDR3 is CASSQTGTSVEQYF. The CDR3 DNA reads TGCGCCAGCAGCCAAACCGGGACTAGTGTCGAGCAGTACTTC.

The chain is built from TRBV6-6 and TRBJ1-1, with D unclear. V dropped 4 bases and J dropped 2 bases, with 8 bases sitting between them. This CDR3 has 13 residues. Germline V gene data show CDR1 as MNHNY and CDR2 as SVGAGI (reference sequence). CDR3 sequence reads: CASSSQLNTEAFF. The DNA for the CDR3 is TGTGCCAGCAGTTCACAGCTTAACACTGAAGCTTTCTTT.

The chain couples TRBV12-3 or TRBV12-4 to TRBJ2-3, with D possibly matching TRBD2 (5 bases). The CDR3 has 13 amino acids. The germline V and J ends were trimmed by 6 bases and 3 bases, with 10 bases remaining between them. In nucleotides, the CDR3 is TGTGCCAGCAGGCCACTAGGAACAGATACGCAGTATTTT. As protein: CASRPLGTDTQYF.

The V and J genes are TRBV5-1 and TRBJ1-4; D unresolved. The CDR3 loop spans 15 amino acids. V lost 0 bases, J lost 5 bases, and 11 bases lay in between. Germline V gene sequence: CDR1 SGHRS, CDR2 YFSETQ. CDR3 in DNA: TGCGCCAGCAGCTTGGGGAGTGGAGGGAATGAAAAACTGTTTTTT. Its translation: CASSLGSGGNEKLFF. The whole variable domain, filled in from reference TRBV5-1 and TRBJ1-4, reads KAGVTQTPRYLIKTRGQQVTLSCSPISGHRSVSWYQQTPGQGLQFLFEYFSETQRNKGNFPGRFSGRQFSNSRSEMNVSTLELGDSALYLCASSLGSGGNEKLFFGSGTQLSVL.